Included here is one T cell receptor (beta chain) sequence, with context. The method was immunoSEQ multiplex PCR; TCRdb's version includes in-frame clones alone and lacks a portion of them. The data contain about 710,000 clones, roughly 73% of them singletons. The data originate from a study of shared clonotypes between healthy human individuals. The CDR3 totals 13 residues. J gave up 1 base and V 7 bases, and 2 bases lay outside the gene matches. Germline lookup yields CDR1 SGHNT and CDR2 YYREEE (reference sequence). Input material: memory CD4+ T cells sorted from blood. Subset denoted: CD45RA-negative fraction. V and J are TRBV5-4 and TRBJ1-2; TRBD1 agrees at 9 bases. This TCR was recovered from a woman in her thirties in good health. Here the CDR3 DNA reads TGTGCCAGCGGACAGGGGAATAACTATGGCTACACCTTC. Amino acids: CASGQGNNYGYTF.